This TCR beta chain comes out of a study of CD8+ T cells in alopecia areata (dated by TCRdb to 2017 to 2018). For context, the study as a whole: Treated patients were enrolled in an open-label pilot trial of oral tofacitinib at 5 to 10 mg twice daily for moderate-to-severe alopecia areata. Tofacitinib-treated patients had biopsies at baseline and at 4 and 24 weeks of treatment, with a later scalp biopsy in several patients. To study T cell clonal expansion in alopecia areata, the researchers applied high-throughput TCRbeta sequencing to both the C3H/HeJ mouse model and human patients. Scalp clonality was compared across normal scalp (n=4), patchy alopecia areata scalp (n=8), and alopecia totalis/universalis scalp (n=8). Scalp tissue and sorted CD4+ and CD8+ peripheral blood T cells from patchy and totalis/universalis alopecia areata patients and from healthy controls were covered by human TCRbeta sequencing. immunoSEQ multiplex PCR using 35 Vbeta forward primers and 13 Jbeta reverse primers was used to amplify TCRbeta CDR3 regions. Patients received tofacitinib for 6 to 18 months and were then followed off drug for 6 months to check for delayed response and recurrence. The SALT score, which quantifies the percentage of affected scalp surface area, was used to measure disease severity in treated patients. RNA was obtained with the PAXgene miRNA kit for fixed scalp, the miRNeasy kit for PBMCs, and the RNeasy kit for mouse skin. Beyond this particular receptor, the publication reports: Many expanded lesional clones were found to persist in scalp and blood during tofacitinib treatment, and relapse after treatment cessation may be partly explained by this persistence. Tofacitinib significantly lowered scalp clonality and the number of expanded CD8+ clones among the top 100 scalp clones. Because the treated cohort was small and included a single nonresponder, larger studies are needed to assess links between baseline CD8+ expansion and response. Compared with normal scalp, lesional scalp had higher clonality and more expanded CD8+ clones, particularly in alopecia totalis/universalis, a pattern that suggests antigenic drive. Unlike mouse skin, where gammadelta T cells dominate, normal human skin contains resident alphabeta T cells that get sequenced too, which complicates analysis of the scalp TCR repertoire. Shared TCR sequences between patients were less evident than in mice, which may be partly attributable to HLA diversity in the patient population.

The library was made by the immunoSEQ multiplex PCR assay. For TCR sequencing, RNA was extracted from every sample and reverse transcribed into cDNA to serve as template. SuperScript III was used to make first-strand cDNA, primed with a 2:1 mix of oligo-dT and random hexamers. A synthetic immune receptor repertoire was used to measure amplification bias, and any remaining bias was corrected computationally. Turning to the authors' computational methods: Raw reads were preprocessed for error removal, and CDR3 was defined according to IMGT conventions as running from the conserved cysteine to phenylalanine. To get clonality, Shannon entropy was normalized by log2 of the number of productive unique TCRs and the result was subtracted from 1. CD4 or CD8 identity of scalp clones was inferred by cross-referencing scalp TCRbeta sequences with sorted blood CD4 and CD8 repertoires. TCRdb re-hosts the immuneACCESS table, in-frame sequences only. Its copies lack some clones; in the studies checked, an unresolved V gene accounts for under half of them, and the cause for the rest is not known. V, J and clone size derive from that table, while D and trimming were established from the DNA sequence. This sample has approximately 140,000 clones in its table, and 70% to 90% of those were observed once. The ten largest make up less than 15% of the sample.

Based on the germline V gene, the CDR1 and CDR2 sequences are MGHRA and YSYEKL. Counted from cysteine to phenylalanine, this CDR3 has 14 amino acids. The sequence is cut down to CDR3 DNA, 42 bases in frame from base 1. The V and J ends are trimmed by 7 bases and 3 bases, leaving 12 bases between them. A note on this clone: Its cognate antigen has yet to be identified. The input lacks base qualities; no much larger clone sits a single base away.

Taken with the paper, the label for time point translates to: 4 weeks on oral tofacitinib. Per the publication, the treatment or condition label means: oral pan-JAK inhibitor, 5-10 mg twice daily. Peripheral blood and lesional scalp punch biopsies were obtained from patients with alopecia areata. PBMCs were separated by density centrifugation and stained for CD3, CD4 and CD8, after which CD4+ and CD8+ T cells were sorted on a FACSAria. The V and J segments used are TRBV4-1 and TRBJ1-4; the best D guess is TRBD1, with 6 bases matching. The sample consisted of CD8+ T cells sorted from blood, taken at week 4, from a patient treated with tofacitinib. This receptor was obtained from a human donor with alopecia areata. The DNA is as follows: TGCGCCAGCACCCGCGGGGGGCCTAATGAAAAACTGTTTTTT. It encodes CASTRGGPNEKLFF.